This T cell receptor beta chain was documented in a study of blood T cell repertoires in COVID-19. The data were produced by immunoSEQ multiplex PCR, yet TCRdb's version contains in-frame clones alone and is incomplete. The repertoire includes 84,000 or so clones, 80% to 90% of them detected once, and about 13% sits in the top ten. The sample holds many counts of this clone. V gave up 0 bases and J gave up 3 bases, with 13 bases separating them. Germline V gene lookup returns CDR1 MNHEY and CDR2 SVGEGT. There are 16 residues in the CDR3. J is TRBJ2-3 and V is TRBV6-2 or TRBV6-3, with D possibly being TRBD1 (5 bases). This clonotype was obtained from a human donor in a cohort sampled during active COVID-19. The sequenced sample consisted of peripheral blood. Here the CDR3 DNA reads TGTGCCAGCAGTTACTCGTCCAGGGCCTTAACAGATACGCAGTATTTT. It encodes CASSYSSRALTDTQYF.